The entry below gives a single T cell receptor beta chain sequence along with its context. What it recognizes is unknown. The sample originates from a study of vaccination effects on CD4 cells after COVID-19. Sequencing was preceded by expansion of antigen-specific CD4+ T cells with viral peptide pools in the ViraFEST assay. Isolation of CD4+ T cells took place after less than 12 days of culture. The cohort was immunized with two doses of either the BNT162b2 or mRNA-1273 vaccine. Nobody among the vaccine recipients had prior SARS-CoV-2 infection (nucleocapsid antibodies were negative). V was clipped by 8 bases and J by 0 bases, with 8 bases between them. The CDR3 spans 12 residues. Germline CDR1 MNHEY, CDR2 SVGAGI. Libraries were prepared by immunoSEQ multiplex PCR; TCRdb keeps only in-frame clonotypes and omits some of them. The data show tens of thousands of clones, around four fifths seen once. Study-wide points: Pronounced clonal contraction occurred in clones induced by infection and by vaccine late after vaccination.

The V gene is TRBV6-5, the J gene TRBJ2-7, with unresolved D. The sequences come from CD4+ T cells from PBMCs cultured with HCoV-229E spike peptides, collected after COVID-19 vaccination. This TCR was sampled from a human donor who received a COVID-19 vaccine. The CDR3 sequence is CASQADSYEQYV. The CDR3, as DNA: TGTGCCAGCCAGGCAGACTCCTACGAGCAGTACGTC.